In this sample, the clone carrying this T cell receptor beta chain turned up a few times. What it recognizes is unknown. Trimming shortened V by 2 bases and J by 0 bases, and 8 bases separated the two germline ends. This CDR3 is built from 14 residues. The germline V gene has CDR1 MGHDK and CDR2 SYGVNS. By way of CD45RO/CCR7/CD25/CD127/CD95/CD27, the CD4+ regulatory, stem cell-like memory, central memory and naive cells were sorted. This entry belongs to a study of beta chain features in type 1 diabetes. Study-wide background: Comparable age, gender and cell yields were observed in patients relative to healthy donors. Study-wide results and limits: When Type 1 diabetes patients were examined, their TCRB CDR3s proved moderately but significantly shorter in all four CD4+ subsets. Patients with type 1 diabetes carried fewer insertions and had more deletions at their VDJ junctions.

Expressed TCRB transcripts were sequenced because the isolated RNA had all been reverse transcribed beforehand. Libraries were prepared by immunoSEQ multiplex PCR; TCRdb keeps only in-frame clonotypes and omits some of them. The table lists around 360,000 clones, 10% to 15% of them singletons. Source material: naive CD4+ T cells from blood. V gene TRBV25-1 combines with J gene TRBJ2-7; a possible D gene is TRBD1 (6 bases). The TCR sequence derives from a young woman with type 1 diabetes. CDR3 amino acids: CASSEQGSSYEQYF. In DNA form, the CDR3 reads TGTGCCAGCAGTGAACAGGGGAGCTCCTACGAGCAGTACTTC.